A selection of T cell receptor beta chains follows, all from one sample in a study of blood T cell repertoires in COVID-19. Sequenced by immunoSEQ multiplex PCR; TCRdb stores in-frame clones only, minus some. The table lists 50,000 or so clones, 75% to 85% of them singletons. The material sequenced was peripheral blood. These receptors came from a woman aged 55-70 years with acute or convalescent COVID-19. CDR3s include the opening cysteine and the closing phenylalanine or tryptophan. The D gene is left open where the match is weak. Clone size is shown for a subset of rows, as once, few, many or a class of expanded clone.

>TRBJ1-3|.|.|TRBV24-1
CARAPRDSSGNTIYF
TGTGCCAGGGCCCCACGGGATTCCTCTGGAAACACCATATATTTT
>TRBJ2-7|.|.|TRBV29-1
CSVLQGSGSYEQYF
TGCAGCGTCCTACAGGGCTCGGGGTCCTACGAGCAGTACTTC
>TRBJ2-6|.|.|TRBV27
CASSLLASGANVLTF
TGTGCCAGCAGTTTGTTAGCCTCTGGGGCCAACGTCCTGACTTTC
>TRBJ1-2|.|.|TRBV7-2
CAIADGTVVYGYTF
TGTGCCATTGCGGACGGGACTGTTGTCTATGGCTACACCTTC
>TRBJ2-7|.|.|TRBV3-1/TRBV3-2
CASSNTAGFEQYF
TGTGCCAGCAGCAACACTGCAGGGTTCGAGCAGTACTTC
>TRBJ2-7|.|TRBD1|TRBV9
CASSPRQGGFYEQYF
TGTGCCAGCAGCCCACGACAGGGTGGTTTCTACGAGCAGTACTTC
>TRBJ1-2|.|.|TRBV28
CASTPLRGNRNYGYTF
TGTGCCAGCACCCCCCTCCGGGGGAATAGAAACTATGGCTACACCTTC
>TRBJ2-2|.|.|TRBV6-1
CASSERLAQDHTGELFF
TGTGCCAGCAGTGAAAGGCTAGCACAAGACCACACCGGGGAGCTGTTTTTT
>TRBJ1-2|.|TRBD1|TRBV7-9
CASSQLVTGTGDAFYGYTF
TGTGCCAGCAGCCAATTAGTTACCGGGACAGGGGATGCTTTCTATGGCTACACCTTC
>TRBJ2-7|.|TRBD1|TRBV28
CASSSAGTGNYEQYF
TGTGCCAGCAGTTCAGCCGGGACAGGGAACTACGAGCAGTACTTC
>TRBJ2-1|.|.|TRBV29-1
CSVDQGTINNEQFF
TGCAGCGTTGATCAGGGGACCATTAACAATGAGCAGTTCTTC
>TRBJ2-3|.|TRBD2|TRBV5-1
CASSWRGDRTDTQYF
TGCGCCAGCAGCTGGCGGGGGGACCGCACAGATACGCAGTATTTT
>TRBJ1-4|.|.|TRBV28
CASSLQGFGNEKLFF
TGTGCCAGCAGTCTCCAGGGATTCGGTAATGAAAAACTGTTTTTT
>TRBJ2-7|few|.|TRBV19
CASTAGPYEQYF
TGTGCCAGTACGGCGGGTCCCTACGAGCAGTACTTC
>TRBJ2-7|.|TRBD1|TRBV7-8
CASSFQWTGGSYEQYF
TGTGCCAGCAGCTTTCAATGGACAGGGGGGTCCTACGAGCAGTACTTC
>TRBJ2-1|.|.|TRBV5-1
CASSLSTTSYNEQFF
TGCGCCAGCAGCTTGTCCACAACTAGCTACAATGAGCAGTTCTTC
>TRBJ2-1|.|.|TRBV6-6
CASSYSPTQPYNEQFF
TGTGCCAGCAGTTACTCTCCGACACAGCCCTACAATGAGCAGTTCTTC
>TRBJ2-1|.|TRBD2|TRBV6-5
CASSYGTNSYNEQFF
TGTGCCAGCAGTTACGGGACTAACTCCTACAATGAGCAGTTCTTC
>TRBJ2-7|.|.|TRBV29-1
CSVAQGRREQYF
TGCAGCGTTGCGCAGGGGCGAAGGGAGCAGTACTTC
>TRBJ1-6|.|.|TRBV7-2
CASSRRSGDSYNSPLHF
TGTGCCAGCAGCCGGAGGTCAGGGGACTCCTATAATTCACCCCTCCACTTT
>TRBJ2-1|once|.|TRBV5-1
CASSSPVAGEQFF
TGCGCCAGCAGCAGCCCGGTTGCTGGTGAGCAGTTCTTC
>TRBJ2-2|.|TRBD1|TRBV6-4
CASSENVDRVFVAGELFF
TGTGCCAGCAGTGAGAACGTGGACAGGGTATTTGTCGCCGGGGAGCTGTTTTTT
>TRBJ1-1|.|.|TRBV6-5
CASSGTQNTEAFF
TGTGCCAGCAGCGGGACTCAGAACACTGAAGCTTTCTTT
>TRBJ1-4|.|TRBD1|TRBV4-1
CASSHPRGANEKLFF
TGCGCCAGCAGCCACCCCAGGGGGGCTAATGAAAAACTGTTTTTT
>TRBJ2-7|.|TRBD2|TRBV6-5
CASTRTSAGDEQYF
TGTGCCAGCACCCGGACTAGCGCTGGCGACGAGCAGTACTTC
>TRBJ1-1|.|.|TRBV5-1
CASSPGVGPGEGKAFF
TGCGCCAGCAGCCCGGGGGTGGGGCCGGGGGAAGGAAAAGCTTTCTTT
>TRBJ2-1|.|TRBD2|TRBV5-1
CASSYELAGGTNEQFF
TGCGCCAGCAGCTATGAACTAGCGGGAGGAACCAATGAGCAGTTCTTC